This TCR beta chain was identified in a study of blood T cell repertoires in COVID-19. The overall study: COVID-19 samples collected from the United States, Italy and Spain covered acute and convalescent phases. PBMCs, B-cell-depleted T cells, or T cells were the source of the cDNA or gDNA that made up the material.

The CDR3 is 13 amino acids. CDR1 KGHDR and CDR2 SFDVKD come from the germline V gene. V lost 3 bases and J 4 bases, leaving 6 bases between the germline ends. Under the authors' procedure: Cell counts per sample came from amplifying reference gene primers. The data were produced by immunoSEQ multiplex PCR, yet TCRdb's version contains in-frame clones alone and is incomplete. V, J and clone size derive from that table, while D and trimming were established from the DNA sequence. The table lists about 64,000 clones, around 86% of them singletons, with 1.2% in the top ten. Sample: peripheral blood. The genes are TRBV24-1 and TRBJ2-1; no definite D call. This receptor was taken from a man aged 40-49 years with acute or convalescent COVID-19. The CDR3 DNA reads TGTGCCACCAGTGATCCCGGTTACAATGAGCAGTTCTTC. Protein sequence: CATSDPGYNEQFF.